This TCR beta chain came from a study of OX40 agonist ivuxolimab in advanced cancers. Whole-study context: Dosing consisted of intravenous ivuxolimab at 0.01 to 10 mg/kg every 2 weeks. Study results and limitations: Antigen targets of the expanded peripheral T cells went undetermined.

Clones were sequenced by immunoSEQ multiplex PCR, and TCRdb holds only the in-frame ones, with some missing. The profile shows about 40,000 clones, roughly 88% of them singletons. CDR1 and CDR2 (germline): WSHSY, SAAADI. V shed 2 bases, J shed 2 bases, and the junction held 11 bases outside the gene matches. The CDR3 runs to 18 residues. On this clone itself: The antigen is not known. The sample has other DNA sequences that encode this CDR3 too.

The gene calls are TRBV10-2 and TRBJ2-2, with 7 bases fitting TRBD2. The sequences come from CD4+ or CD8+ T cells sorted from blood, collected in a trial of the OX40 agonist ivuxolimab. This clonotype was sampled from an adult with an advanced solid tumor such as melanoma, head and neck, liver or kidney cancer. The CDR3 spells CASSEGGSGRANTGELFF. The CDR3 region has the DNA TGCGCCAGCAGTGAGGGAGGGAGTGGGAGGGCCAACACCGGGGAGCTGTTTTTT.